A selection of T cell receptor beta chains follows, all from one sample in a study of control samples from healthy donors and cancer patients. Sequenced by immunoSEQ multiplex PCR; TCRdb stores in-frame clones only, minus some. The sample consists of more than 150,000 clones, approximately 92% of them appearing once. The specimen sequenced was blood. The source of these receptors is a young man in good health. Both conserved end residues are part of each CDR3. The D gene is left open where the match is weak. Not all rows give a size; the values are once, few, many and, for expanded clones, a class.

D: .
J: TRBJ1-2
size: .
V: TRBV4-1
CDR3: CASSPQTSYGYTF
DNA: TGCGCCAGCAGCCCACAGACCTCCTATGGCTACACCTTC

D: TRBD2
J: TRBJ2-7
size: .
V: TRBV6-5
CDR3: CASSPPGGKVYEQYF
DNA: TGTGCCAGCAGTCCCCCGGGAGGTAAGGTCTACGAGCAGTACTTC

D: .
J: TRBJ1-5
size: .
V: TRBV19
CDR3: CASSTHRDLEPQHF
DNA: TGTGCCAGTAGTACACACAGGGATCTTGAGCCCCAGCATTTT

D: .
J: TRBJ2-1
size: .
V: TRBV10-3
CDR3: CAISEPSEGNEQFF
DNA: TGTGCCATCAGTGAACCCTCAGAAGGCAATGAGCAGTTCTTC

D: .
J: TRBJ1-5
size: .
V: TRBV29-1
CDR3: CSVLTDSNQPQHF
DNA: TGCAGCGTTCTGACGGATAGCAATCAGCCCCAGCATTTT

D: .
J: TRBJ2-6
size: .
V: TRBV5-1
CDR3: CASSQTMAGANVLTF
DNA: TGCGCCAGCAGCCAGACGATGGCTGGGGCCAACGTCCTGACTTTC

D: .
J: TRBJ2-3
size: .
V: TRBV10-3
CDR3: CAISDRDQLDTQYF
DNA: TGTGCCATCAGTGACCGGGATCAACTAGATACGCAGTATTTT

D: TRBD1
J: TRBJ2-2
size: .
V: TRBV5-1
CDR3: CASSPKGQGGVKAGELFF
DNA: TGCGCCAGCAGCCCAAAGGGACAGGGGGGTGTAAAGGCCGGGGAGCTGTTTTTT

D: TRBD2
J: TRBJ2-3
size: .
V: TRBV7-3
CDR3: CASSSGLVSDTQYF
DNA: TGTGCCAGCAGCTCCGGACTAGTGTCAGATACGCAGTATTTT

D: .
J: TRBJ1-3
size: .
V: TRBV18
CDR3: CASSPTSGNTIYF
DNA: TGTGCCAGCTCACCTACATCTGGAAACACCATATATTTT

D: TRBD1
J: TRBJ2-7
size: once
V: TRBV11-2
CDR3: CASSKTGGHYEQYF
DNA: TGTGCCAGCAGCAAGACAGGGGGGCACTACGAGCAGTACTTC

D: TRBD2
J: TRBJ2-1
size: .
V: TRBV7-2
CDR3: CASSLKSLAGGLSYNEQFF
DNA: TGTGCCAGCAGCCTAAAGTCCCTAGCGGGGGGTCTAAGTTACAATGAGCAGTTCTTC

D: .
J: TRBJ1-2
size: once
V: TRBV5-6
CDR3: CASSLDSGNYGYTF
DNA: TGTGCCAGCAGCTTGGATTCGGGAAACTATGGCTACACCTTC

D: .
J: TRBJ2-7
size: .
V: TRBV6-5
CDR3: CASSQLKHYEQYF
DNA: TGTGCCAGCAGCCAGCTTAAACACTACGAGCAGTACTTC

D: .
J: TRBJ1-1
size: .
V: TRBV20-1
CDR3: CSARGSTEAFF
DNA: TGCAGTGCTAGAGGGAGCACTGAAGCTTTCTTT

D: .
J: TRBJ2-5
size: .
V: TRBV7-7
CDR3: CASSLVQGIQETQYF
DNA: TGTGCCAGCAGCTTAGTTCAGGGGATCCAAGAGACCCAGTACTTC

D: .
J: TRBJ2-2
size: few
V: TRBV12-3/TRBV12-4
CDR3: CASSVSETGELFF
DNA: TGTGCCAGCAGTGTCAGTGAGACCGGGGAGCTGTTTTTT

D: .
J: TRBJ2-7
size: .
V: TRBV21-1
CDR3: CASSKAGVGGKYEQYF
DNA: TGTGCCAGCAGCAAAGCTGGGGTCGGGGGCAAGTACGAGCAGTACTTC

D: .
J: TRBJ2-5
size: .
V: TRBV2
CDR3: CASSLAEETQYF
DNA: TGTGCCAGCAGTTTAGCAGAAGAGACCCAGTACTTC

D: .
J: TRBJ1-2
size: .
V: TRBV2
CDR3: CASKTTDLFKGYTF
DNA: TGTGCCAGCAAAACCACGGACCTTTTCAAGGGCTACACCTTC

D: .
J: TRBJ1-6
size: .
V: TRBV5-8
CDR3: CASSGRDRGLSSYNSPLHF
DNA: TGTGCCAGCAGCGGCCGGGACCGCGGATTAAGCTCCTATAATTCACCCCTCCACTTT

D: TRBD2
J: TRBJ2-7
size: .
V: TRBV18
CDR3: CASSGPGGYEQYF
DNA: TGTGCCAGCTCCGGACCGGGAGGCTACGAGCAGTACTTC

D: .
J: TRBJ2-7
size: few
V: TRBV10-3
CDR3: CAIGTPYEQYF
DNA: TGTGCCATCGGGACACCATACGAGCAGTACTTC

D: TRBD1
J: TRBJ1-4
size: .
V: TRBV6-5
CDR3: CASSYSGQGRVKKLFF
DNA: TGTGCCAGCAGTTACTCAGGACAGGGGAGGGTTAAAAAACTGTTTTTT